This TCR beta chain emerged from a study of T cells in Graves' hyperthyroidism and ophthalmopathy. This clonotype was observed a handful of times. What it recognizes is unknown. Study-wide results and caveats: Most clonotypes that expanded in the thyroid above 0.001 also showed up in blood. Using 13 V-J features, a model discriminated ophthalmopathy from stable hyperthyroidism.

Researchers took RNA transcripts and amplified the TCR beta CDR3 regions from them. The HTBI primer set was used in a first-round RT-PCR of the TCR CDR3. A single record per CDR3 protein comes from TCRdb applying MiXCR to the multiplex PCR reads. The sample has about 290,000 distinct CDR3 sequences, about an eighth seen once. Diagnoses rested on clinical symptoms, serum thyroxine and TRAb, thyroid ultrasound and orbital computed tomography. The authors obtained PBMCs from 7.5 to 10 ml of fresh peripheral blood. Germline lookup yields CDR1 MGHRA and CDR2 YSYEKL. The CDR3 is 15 residues long. Germline trimming cut 4 bases from V and 0 bases from J; bases unmatched to any gene: 6.

The sample consisted of blood. The genes are TRBV4-1 and TRBJ2-7; TRBD2 matches at 7 bases. The clonotype was recovered from a woman aged 25 to 45 with Graves' hyperthyroidism that later progressed to Graves' ophthalmopathy. CDR3 DNA: TGCGCCAGCAGCCGAGCCGGGACTAACTCCTACGAGCAGTACTTC. It specifies CASSRAGTNSYEQYF.